This is a list of T cell receptor beta chains from one sample in a study of naive and memory T cell subsets. Each CDR3 protein is one row after TCRdb ran MiXCR on the 5' RACE reads. The repertoire consists of approximately 49,000 distinct CDR3 sequences, with about 4.5% occurring once and the leading ten covering around 0.88%. The receptors come from a female donor in good health. Both conserved end residues are part of each CDR3. Fields, in order: clone size, V gene, CDR3 protein. Rows may omit the clone size; those that give it use once, few, many or a size class.

>many|TRBV5-1
CASSNGGSQTDTQYF
>many|TRBV7-9
CASSSPLTSGRSEDTQYF
>NA|TRBV4-2
CASTLQTSGSLYEQYF
>many|TRBV2
CASARDTPVMNTEAFF
>few|TRBV10-3
CAISVQGRGEKLFF
>few|TRBV19
CASSPRLAGATDTQYF
>many|TRBV7-2
CASSPGLAGGTDTQYF
>many|TRBV20-1
CSTKIRFQETQYF
>NA|TRBV20-1
CSALRTGYEQYF
>many|TRBV10-2
CASKIAGTGGRNEQFF
>many|TRBV14
CASSRAQGAVEQYF
>many|TRBV19
CASSKESSYEQYF
>many|TRBV15
CATSRVGSQGAPYF
>NA|TRBV29-1
CSVTLSGRAYNEQFF
>many|TRBV19
CASRLFRDRTSGRANTGELFF
>many|TRBV24-1
CATSDFLAGATNEQFF
>many|TRBV6-2/TRBV6-3
CASSLVGSGGANVLTF
>many|TRBV7-2
CASSLVAFNNEQFF
>many|TRBV11-2
CASSSRGLGSGTGELFF
>many|TRBV29-1
CSVEPGTGAIGVAFF
>many|TRBV20-1
CSVMGDAGNTIYF
>many|TRBV7-6
CASSSPSRTGDTEAFF
>many|TRBV28
CASRPFQPRERRAKNIQYF
>many|TRBV7-9
CASSLALAGGEQFF
>NA|TRBV7-2
CASSLGRRIAGEGETQYF
>many|TRBV19
CASSIEGNQPQHF
>many|TRBV28
CASSQATGFAYEQYF
>many|TRBV2
CASRTQGARENTEAFF
>few|TRBV10-2
CASSVLAGKETQYF
>many|TRBV28
CASRDILSSYEQYF
>many|TRBV7-3
CASSFAGGGTTDTQYF